These T cell receptor beta chains were read from a single sample in a study of blood T cell repertoires in COVID-19. Profiling relied on immunoSEQ multiplex PCR, and the TCRdb table lists in-frame clones only, not all of them. The sample includes about 150,000 clones, roughly 90% of them seen just once. The specimen was peripheral blood. The receptors were sampled from a woman aged 70-85 years with acute or convalescent COVID-19. The CDR3 runs from the conserved cysteine through the conserved F or W. The order of the fields is D gene, V gene, clone size, J gene, CDR3 protein, CDR3 DNA. The D gene is left open where the match is weak. Clone size appears in some rows only: once, few, many, or a class for an expanded clone.

NA	TRBV7-9	NA	TRBJ1-1	CASSQDTGFYTEAFF	TGTGCCAGCAGCCAAGATACAGGGTTCTACACTGAAGCTTTCTTT
NA	TRBV6-1	NA	TRBJ1-5	CASSEAGPNQPQHF	TGTGCCAGCAGTGAAGCGGGGCCTAATCAGCCCCAGCATTTT
TRBD1	TRBV28	NA	TRBJ2-2	CASSLAGTGSTGELFF	TGTGCCAGCAGTTTGGCCGGGACAGGGAGCACCGGGGAGCTGTTTTTT
TRBD1	TRBV2	once	TRBJ2-2	CASRTNRGGYGTGELFF	TGTGCCAGCAGAACCAACAGGGGTGGTTACGGCACCGGGGAGCTGTTTTTT
NA	TRBV6-5	NA	TRBJ1-5	CASSSRGPDGPQHF	TGTGCCAGCAGTTCCAGGGGCCCCGATGGGCCCCAGCATTTT
TRBD1	TRBV3-1/TRBV3-2	few	TRBJ1-2	CASSRYLTGDSGYTF	TGTGCCAGCAGCCGATATTTGACAGGGGATAGTGGCTACACCTTC
TRBD1	TRBV5-1	once	TRBJ1-3	CASSLSGTGKGNTIYF	TGCGCCAGCAGCTTGTCCGGGACAGGGAAAGGAAACACCATATATTTT
NA	TRBV7-8	NA	TRBJ1-6	CASSPPLSPLHF	TGTGCCAGCAGCCCCCCCCTTTCACCCCTCCACTTT
TRBD1	TRBV10-3	NA	TRBJ1-2	CAISAQGARGYTF	TGTGCCATCAGTGCCCAGGGGGCGCGTGGCTACACCTTC
TRBD1	TRBV19	once	TRBJ1-5	CASSLRTGDQPQHF	TGTGCCAGTAGTTTAAGGACAGGGGACCAGCCCCAGCATTTT
TRBD1	TRBV5-5	NA	TRBJ2-7	CASSGVLGQGFTYEQYF	TGTGCCAGCAGCGGGGTTCTGGGACAGGGATTCACCTACGAGCAGTACTTC
NA	TRBV6-5	NA	TRBJ2-1	CASSYDSGGYNEQFF	TGTGCCAGCAGTTACGATAGCGGAGGCTACAATGAGCAGTTCTTC
NA	TRBV18	NA	TRBJ2-7	CASSPHGDTEQYF	TGTGCCAGCTCACCACACGGGGATACTGAGCAGTACTTC
NA	TRBV6-2/TRBV6-3	NA	TRBJ2-7	CASSYFPGREPYEQYF	TGTGCCAGCAGTTACTTTCCCGGACGGGAACCCTACGAGCAGTACTTC
NA	TRBV5-5	NA	TRBJ2-2	CASSLGQTNTGELFF	TGTGCCAGCAGCTTGGGACAGACGAACACCGGGGAGCTGTTTTTT
NA	TRBV6-5	NA	TRBJ1-5	CASIAGNQPQHF	TGTGCCAGCATAGCAGGGAATCAGCCCCAGCATTTT
TRBD1	TRBV6-2/TRBV6-3	NA	TRBJ2-7	CASSYSGDSSYEQYF	TGTGCCAGCAGTTATTCCGGGGACAGCTCCTACGAGCAGTACTTC
NA	TRBV7-2	NA	TRBJ1-1	CASSPAGRGLGTEAFF	TGTGCCAGCAGCCCCGCGGGGCGGGGTTTAGGGACTGAAGCTTTCTTT
TRBD1	TRBV4-2	NA	TRBJ1-4	CASSRAGTVNEKLFF	TGTGCCAGCAGCCGGGCCGGGACAGTTAATGAAAAACTGTTTTTT
NA	TRBV6-5	NA	TRBJ1-2	CASSYTPTYGYTF	TGTGCCAGCAGTTACACGCCTACTTATGGCTACACCTTC
NA	TRBV11-3	NA	TRBJ2-2	CASSFRDPGELFF	TGTGCCAGCAGCTTCAGGGATCCCGGGGAGCTGTTTTTT
NA	TRBV20-1	NA	TRBJ1-5	CSANDRSTNQPQHF	TGCAGTGCTAATGACAGGTCCACAAATCAGCCCCAGCATTTT
NA	TRBV6-2/TRBV6-3	once	TRBJ1-5	CASSYFLSARSQPQHF	TGTGCCAGCAGTTACTTCCTATCAGCGCGGAGTCAGCCCCAGCATTTT